This is a list of T cell receptor beta chains from one sample in a study of T-cell reconstitution after alpha-beta-depleted transplantation in children. One entry per CDR3 protein, called by TCRdb with MiXCR from the PCR reads. The sample includes about 600,000 distinct CDR3 sequences, under 15% of them seen just once. The starting material was PBMCs, mostly from graft donor cells, obtained 360 days after TCRalphabeta/CD19-depleted stem cell transplant. Every receptor here comes from a male patient younger than 18 who had a stem cell transplant for acute myeloid leukemia, so the T cells may come from the graft donor. CDR3s include the opening cysteine and the closing phenylalanine or tryptophan. The D gene is left open where the match is weak.

V	J	D	CDR3
TRBV7-9	TRBJ2-3	-	CASSPRSLGGTDTQYF
TRBV24-1	TRBJ2-1	-	CATSGRGAYNEQFF
TRBV12-3/TRBV12-4	TRBJ2-7	TRBD2	CASSLVDGTSGEQYF
TRBV12-3/TRBV12-4	TRBJ2-3	-	CASTLEGVSSDTQYF
TRBV5-1	TRBJ2-7	-	CASSPRYGTPYEQYF
TRBV27	TRBJ2-7	TRBD1	CASSLSRGLGPYEQYF
TRBV30	TRBJ2-2	-	CAWRTLGAGELFF
TRBV20-1	TRBJ2-7	TRBD2	CSAHATSGSTYEQYF
TRBV25-1	TRBJ2-5	-	CASPPKGPQETQYF
TRBV7-2	TRBJ1-3	-	CASSLSTGTGNTIYF
TRBV12-3/TRBV12-4	TRBJ1-4	TRBD1	CASSRTGGTGGNEKLFF
TRBV28	TRBJ1-5	-	CASTLGGFGNQPQHF
TRBV30	TRBJ2-7	-	CAWIVGGGDEQYF
TRBV11-1	TRBJ2-1	TRBD2	CASSLAQTSGRANEQFF
TRBV20-1	TRBJ2-2	-	CSARDESRVGNTGELFF
TRBV11-3	TRBJ2-2	-	CASSLDFREAGELFF
TRBV7-9	TRBJ1-1	-	CASSKGLLNWEAFF
TRBV18	TRBJ2-5	-	CASSPTTGGVETQYF
TRBV6-5	TRBJ2-1	-	CASSYGASYNEQFF
TRBV29-1	TRBJ2-7	TRBD1	CSAGQGSAEQYF
TRBV4-2	TRBJ2-7	-	CASSPLGLRPGNEQYF
TRBV5-4	TRBJ2-3	-	CASSLDGRRRVADTQYF
TRBV28	TRBJ2-4	-	CASSSWDGAKNIQYF
TRBV5-1	TRBJ2-7	-	CASSQFGQLYEQYF
TRBV5-6	TRBJ2-5	-	CASSLGDFRETQYF
TRBV20-1	TRBJ2-5	TRBD1	CSARETGKETQYF
TRBV5-6	TRBJ1-1	TRBD1	CASSLGDRDTEAFF
TRBV5-7	TRBJ2-5	TRBD1	CASSPDRGLGFQETQYF
TRBV9	TRBJ2-7	TRBD2	CASSVEGSGYEQYF
TRBV28	TRBJ2-7	TRBD1	CASRPLRTGLYEQYF
TRBV9	TRBJ2-3	-	CASSVGPGGIWADTQYF
TRBV20-1	TRBJ2-6	-	CSLKAGANVLTF
TRBV29-1	TRBJ1-5	-	CSVVIGNQPQHF
TRBV10-3	TRBJ2-7	-	CAITRDLGDYEQYF
TRBV30	TRBJ2-3	TRBD2	CAWSVRAGVTDTQYF
TRBV12-3/TRBV12-4	TRBJ2-7	TRBD2	CASRLLAGGRSYEQYF
TRBV28	TRBJ2-5	-	CASSFWGTPGETQYF
TRBV28	TRBJ2-1	-	CASETGSVYNEQFF
TRBV5-1	TRBJ1-2	-	CASSFGPEYGYTF
TRBV20-1	TRBJ2-4	-	CSAYIRSAGALENIQYF
TRBV28	TRBJ2-7	TRBD2	CASTLGGWSYEQYF
TRBV7-2	TRBJ2-6	-	CASSFKSSGANVLTF
TRBV4-3	TRBJ2-3	-	CASSQDNADTQYF
TRBV4-2	TRBJ2-7	TRBD2	CASSPQREGPYEQYF
TRBV9	TRBJ2-2	TRBD2	CASSPQTGLAGRSNTGELFF
TRBV6-2/TRBV6-3	TRBJ2-7	-	CASSSVVANTYEQYF